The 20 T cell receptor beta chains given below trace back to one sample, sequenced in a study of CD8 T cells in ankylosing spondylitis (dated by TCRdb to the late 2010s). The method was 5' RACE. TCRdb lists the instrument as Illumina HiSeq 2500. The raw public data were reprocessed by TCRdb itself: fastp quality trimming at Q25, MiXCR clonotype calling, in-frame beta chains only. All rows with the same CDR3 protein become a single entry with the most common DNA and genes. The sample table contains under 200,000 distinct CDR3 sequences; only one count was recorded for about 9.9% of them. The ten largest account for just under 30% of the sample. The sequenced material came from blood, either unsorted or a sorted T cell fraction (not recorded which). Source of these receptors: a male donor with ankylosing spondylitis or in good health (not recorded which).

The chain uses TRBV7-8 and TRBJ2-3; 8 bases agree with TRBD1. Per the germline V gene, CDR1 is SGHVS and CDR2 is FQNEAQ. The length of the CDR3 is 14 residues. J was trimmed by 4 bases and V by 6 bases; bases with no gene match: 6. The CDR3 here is CASREQGVSDTQYF. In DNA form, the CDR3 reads TGTGCCAGCAGAGAACAGGGGGTGTCAGATACGCAGTATTTT.

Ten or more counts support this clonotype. In DNA, the CDR3 is TGTGCCAGCAGGGACCAGACGTCCTCCTACGAGCAGTACTTC. This gives the protein CASRDQTSSYEQYF. The chain employs TRBV2 and TRBJ2-7; D is unclear. V dropped 6 bases and J dropped 0 bases, with 12 bases sitting between them. Per germline, CDR1 SNHLY and CDR2 FYNNEI. This CDR3 is built from 14 residues.

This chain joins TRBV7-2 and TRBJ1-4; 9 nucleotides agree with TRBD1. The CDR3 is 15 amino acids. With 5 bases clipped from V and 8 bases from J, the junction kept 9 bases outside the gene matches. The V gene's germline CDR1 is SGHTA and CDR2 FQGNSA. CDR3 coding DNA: TGTGCCAGCAGCCCACCCGGGACAGGGAACGAAAAACTGTTTTTT. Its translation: CASSPPGTGNEKLFF.

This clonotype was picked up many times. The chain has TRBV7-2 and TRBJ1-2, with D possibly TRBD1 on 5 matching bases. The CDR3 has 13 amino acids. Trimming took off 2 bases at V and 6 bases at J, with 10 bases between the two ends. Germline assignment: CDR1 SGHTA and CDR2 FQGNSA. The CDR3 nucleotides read TGTGCCAGCAGCTTACGGGACGGTGATGGCTACACCTTC. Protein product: CASSLRDGDGYTF.

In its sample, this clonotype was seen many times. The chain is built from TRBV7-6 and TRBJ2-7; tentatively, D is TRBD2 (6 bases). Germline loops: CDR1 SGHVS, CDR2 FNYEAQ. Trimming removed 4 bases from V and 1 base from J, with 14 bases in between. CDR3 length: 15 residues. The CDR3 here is CASSSAGILSYEQYF. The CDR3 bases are TGTGCCAGCAGCTCGGCGGGGATTCTTTCCTACGAGCAGTACTTC.

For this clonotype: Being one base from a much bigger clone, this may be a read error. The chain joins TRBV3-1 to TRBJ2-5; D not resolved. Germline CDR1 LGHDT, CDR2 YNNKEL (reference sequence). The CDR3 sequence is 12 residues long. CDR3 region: CASSQGTEIQYF. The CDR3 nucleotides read TGTGCCAGCAGCCAAGGTACAGAGATCCAGTACTTC.

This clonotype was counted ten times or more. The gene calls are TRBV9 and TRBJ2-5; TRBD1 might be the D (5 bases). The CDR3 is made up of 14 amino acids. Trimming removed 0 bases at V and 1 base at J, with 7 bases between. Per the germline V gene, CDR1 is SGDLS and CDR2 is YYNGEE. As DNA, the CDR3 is TGTGCCAGCAGCGTAGAGGACATCCAAGAGACCCAGTACTTC. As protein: CASSVEDIQETQYF.

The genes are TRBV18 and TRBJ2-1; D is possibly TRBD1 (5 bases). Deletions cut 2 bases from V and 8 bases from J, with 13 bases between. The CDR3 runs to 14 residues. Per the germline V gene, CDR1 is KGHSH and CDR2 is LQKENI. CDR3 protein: CASSPGRVSDEQFF. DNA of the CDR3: TGTGCCAGCTCACCAGGCAGGGTCAGCGATGAGCAGTTCTTC.

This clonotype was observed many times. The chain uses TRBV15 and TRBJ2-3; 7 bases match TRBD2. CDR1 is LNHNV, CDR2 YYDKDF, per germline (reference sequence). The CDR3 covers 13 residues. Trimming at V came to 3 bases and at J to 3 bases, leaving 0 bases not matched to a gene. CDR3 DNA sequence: TGTGCCACCAGCAGGGGAGGGACAGATACGCAGTATTTT. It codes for CATSRGGTDTQYF.

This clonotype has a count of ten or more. Here the CDR3 reads CAISRLAENTGELFF. The DNA of the CDR3 is TGTGCCATCAGCCGACTAGCGGAGAACACCGGGGAGCTGTTTTTT. The genes are TRBV10-3 and TRBJ2-2; 9 bases line up with TRBD2. The V segment lost 6 bases and the J segment 1 base; nucleotides outside the gene matches: 3. The CDR3 totals 15 residues. From germline, CDR1 is ENHRY and CDR2 SYGVKD.

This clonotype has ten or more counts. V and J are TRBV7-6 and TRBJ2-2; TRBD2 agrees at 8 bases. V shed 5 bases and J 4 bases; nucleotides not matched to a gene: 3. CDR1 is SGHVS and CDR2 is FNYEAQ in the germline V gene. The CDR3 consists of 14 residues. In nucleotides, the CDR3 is TGTGCCAGCAGCCTACTAGCGGTCACCGGGGAGCTGTTTTTT. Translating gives CASSLLAVTGELFF.

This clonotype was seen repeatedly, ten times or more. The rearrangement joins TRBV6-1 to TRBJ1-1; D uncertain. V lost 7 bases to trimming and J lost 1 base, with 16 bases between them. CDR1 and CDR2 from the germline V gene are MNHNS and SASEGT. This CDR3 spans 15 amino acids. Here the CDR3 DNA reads TGTGCCAGCACCAGCGAAGCGATTGAGAACACTGAAGCTTTCTTT. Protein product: CASTSEAIENTEAFF.

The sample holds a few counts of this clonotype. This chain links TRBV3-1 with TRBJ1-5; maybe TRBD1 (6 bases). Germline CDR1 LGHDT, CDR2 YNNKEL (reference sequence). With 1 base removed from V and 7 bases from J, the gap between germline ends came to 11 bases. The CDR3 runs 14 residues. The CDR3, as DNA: TGTGCCAGCAGCCAAGGGGACACCGGGCAGCCCCAGCATTTT. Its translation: CASSQGDTGQPQHF.

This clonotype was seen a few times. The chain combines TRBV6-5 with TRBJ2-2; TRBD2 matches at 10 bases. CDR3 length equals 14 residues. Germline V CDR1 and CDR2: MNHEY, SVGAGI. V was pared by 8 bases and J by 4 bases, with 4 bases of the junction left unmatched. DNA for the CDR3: TGTGCCAGCTTACTAGCGGGATTCACCGGGGAGCTGTTTTTT. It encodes CASLLAGFTGELFF.

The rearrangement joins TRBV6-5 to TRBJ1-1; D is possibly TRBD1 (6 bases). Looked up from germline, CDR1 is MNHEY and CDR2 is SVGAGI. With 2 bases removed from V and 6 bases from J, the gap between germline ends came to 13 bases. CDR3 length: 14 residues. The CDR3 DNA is TGTGCCAGCAGTTACCAGGGCCGGGGGCCTGAAGCTTTCTTT. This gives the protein CASSYQGRGPEAFF.

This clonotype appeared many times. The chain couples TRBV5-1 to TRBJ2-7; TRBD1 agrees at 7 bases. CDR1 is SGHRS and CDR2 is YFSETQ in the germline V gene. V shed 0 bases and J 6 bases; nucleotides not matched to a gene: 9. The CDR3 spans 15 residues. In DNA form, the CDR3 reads TGCGCCAGCAGCTTGGATGAGACAGGGTACGGCGAGCAGTACTTC. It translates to CASSLDETGYGEQYF. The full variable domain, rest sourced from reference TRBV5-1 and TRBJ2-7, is KAGVTQTPRYLIKTRGQQVTLSCSPISGHRSVSWYQQTPGQGLQFLFEYFSETQRNKGNFPGRFSGRQFSNSRSEMNVSTLELGDSALYLCASSLDETGYGEQYFGPGTRLTVT.

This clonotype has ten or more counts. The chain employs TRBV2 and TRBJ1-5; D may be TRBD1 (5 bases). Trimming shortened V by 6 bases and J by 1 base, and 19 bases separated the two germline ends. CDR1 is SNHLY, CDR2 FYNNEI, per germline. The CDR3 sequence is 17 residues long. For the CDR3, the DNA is TGTGCCAGCAGCGGCCGAGGGGCAGAGACAAGCAATCAGCCCCAGCATTTT. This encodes CASSGRGAETSNQPQHF. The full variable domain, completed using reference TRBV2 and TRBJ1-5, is EPEVTQTPSHQVTQMGQEVILRCVPISNHLYFYWYRQILGQKVEFLVSFYNNEISEKSEIFDDQFSVERPDGSNFTLKIRSTKLEDSAMYFCASSGRGAETSNQPQHFGDGTRLSIL.

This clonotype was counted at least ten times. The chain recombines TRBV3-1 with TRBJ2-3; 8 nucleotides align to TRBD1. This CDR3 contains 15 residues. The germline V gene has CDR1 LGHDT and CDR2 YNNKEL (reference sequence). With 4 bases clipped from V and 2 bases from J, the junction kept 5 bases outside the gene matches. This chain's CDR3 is CASSPGQGFTDTQYF. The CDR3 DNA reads TGTGCCAGCAGCCCCGGACAGGGATTCACAGATACGCAGTATTTT.

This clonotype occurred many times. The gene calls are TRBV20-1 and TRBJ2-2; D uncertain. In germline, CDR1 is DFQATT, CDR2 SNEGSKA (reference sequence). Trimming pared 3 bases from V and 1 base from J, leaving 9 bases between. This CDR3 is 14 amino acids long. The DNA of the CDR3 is TGCAGTGCTAGGCCGGGCGAGAACACCGGGGAGCTGTTTTTT. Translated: CSARPGENTGELFF.

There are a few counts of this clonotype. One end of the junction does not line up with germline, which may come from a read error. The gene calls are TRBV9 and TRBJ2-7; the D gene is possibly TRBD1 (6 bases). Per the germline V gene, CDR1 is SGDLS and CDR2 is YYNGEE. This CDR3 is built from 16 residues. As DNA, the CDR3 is TGTGCCAGCAGCGTAAGCGCTGGAGGACAGCCCTATGAGCAGTACTTC. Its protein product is CASSVSAGGQPYEQYF.